The clone carrying this T cell receptor (beta chain) occurred many times. Its specificity is unknown. This sample was taken from a study of human T cells and chemical hapten exposure. Looking at the study overall: Per-sample TCR yield variability stemmed mainly from small pooled library volume differences.

Overall study findings and caveats: Among TCRs, those above 1 in 1000 frequency were unaffected by DPC sensitization.

Time point in this sample: healthy volunteer bleed at 6 weeks. It was from unfractionated whole blood that total RNA was extracted. In the library, unique molecular identifiers were attached to individual cDNA molecules. TCRdb re-derived calls from the RACE reads in MiXCR, one entry per CDR3 protein. The sample carries about 45,000 distinct CDR3 sequences, about 4% recorded once. This CDR3 has 12 residues. Trimming left V 3 bases short and J 6 bases short, with 5 bases between. The sequence derives from a human donor in good health. Some clones in this sample may be carry-over from other donors' samples. The chain is built from TRBV12-3 or TRBV12-4 and TRBJ2-2; D is uncertain. Sequenced: whole blood. CDR3 in DNA: TGTGCCAGCAGTTTCTATTCCGGGGAGCTGTTTTTT. Encoded protein: CASSFYSGELFF.